The T cell receptor (beta chain) under discussion was sequenced for a study of response to subunit inactivated influenza vaccine. A note on this clonotype: Its antigen remains unknown.

TCRdb independently ran MiXCR on the RT-PCR reads; one entry per CDR3 protein. The sample has more than 700,000 distinct CDR3 sequences; 21% are singletons. Study outcomes and limitations: Authors suggested seasonal influenza vaccinations each recruit few new T cells.

The CDR3 consists of 18 residues. Germline trimming cut 0 bases from V and 1 base from J; bases unmatched to any gene: 8. CDR1 and CDR2 (germline): LGHNA, YSLEER. Sequences were derived from PBMCs from blood, sampled 4 to 6 days after vaccination. The clonotype was recovered from a man in his forties or fifties who received an inactivated influenza vaccine. This sequence joins TRBV4-3 and TRBJ2-4; 8 bases line up with TRBD2. The DNA for the CDR3 is TGCGCCAGCAGCCAAGATCTAGGAGGCGGGGGGGCCAAAAACATTCAGTACTTC. It is translated as CASSQDLGGGGAKNIQYF.